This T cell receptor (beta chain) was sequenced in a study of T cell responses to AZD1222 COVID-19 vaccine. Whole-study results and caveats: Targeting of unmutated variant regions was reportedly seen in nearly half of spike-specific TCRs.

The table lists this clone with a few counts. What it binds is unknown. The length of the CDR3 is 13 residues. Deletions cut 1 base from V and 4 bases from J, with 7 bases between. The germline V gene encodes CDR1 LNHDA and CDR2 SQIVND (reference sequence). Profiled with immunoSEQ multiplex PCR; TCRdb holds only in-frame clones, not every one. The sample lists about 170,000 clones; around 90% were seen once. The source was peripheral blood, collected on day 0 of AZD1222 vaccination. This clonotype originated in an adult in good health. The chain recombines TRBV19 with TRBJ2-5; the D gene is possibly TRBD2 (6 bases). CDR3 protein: CASSIGGGETQYF. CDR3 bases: TGTGCCAGTAGTATAGGGGGAGGAGAGACCCAGTACTTC. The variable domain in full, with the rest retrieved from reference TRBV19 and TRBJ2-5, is DGGITQSPKYLFRKEGQNVTLSCEQNLNHDAMYWYRQDPGQGLRLIYYSQIVNDFQKGDIAEGYSVSREKKESFPLTVTSAQKNPTAFYLCASSIGGGETQYFGPGTRLLVL.